The 21 T cell receptor beta chains in this list originate from one sample, sequenced in a study of blood T cell repertoires in COVID-19. The data were produced by immunoSEQ multiplex PCR, yet TCRdb's version contains in-frame clones alone and is incomplete. In the table there are 200,000 to 300,000 clones, approximately 83% of which are singletons. Source material: peripheral blood. These receptors were obtained from a woman aged 25 to 39 who had recovered from COVID-19.

The chain is built from TRBV5-1 and TRBJ1-2; TRBD1 might be the D (5 bases). The CDR3 contains 14 residues. Germline CDR1 and CDR2: SGHRS and YFSETQ. Between the trimmed V and J ends, which lost 0 bases and 2 bases, there was a span of 8 bases. Written as DNA, the CDR3 is TGCGCCAGCAGCTTGGAGGGGCGGAACTATGGCTACACCTTC. This sequence encodes CASSLEGRNYGYTF. The whole variable domain, filled in from reference TRBV5-1 and TRBJ1-2, reads KAGVTQTPRYLIKTRGQQVTLSCSPISGHRSVSWYQQTPGQGLQFLFEYFSETQRNKGNFPGRFSGRQFSNSRSEMNVSTLELGDSALYLCASSLEGRNYGYTFGSGTRLTVV.

This chain connects TRBV11-2 to TRBJ1-6; perhaps TRBD1 as D (5 bases). Trimming removed 3 bases at V and 7 bases at J, with 10 bases between. The CDR3 spans 14 residues. Germline V gene data show CDR1 as SGHAT and CDR2 as FQNNGV. The CDR3 reads CASSLTALNSPLHF. In nucleotides, the CDR3 is TGTGCCAGCAGCTTGACAGCTTTAAATTCACCCCTCCACTTT.

CDR3 in amino acids: CASSPQGYNEQFF. For the CDR3, the DNA is TGTGCCAGCAGTCCCCAGGGTTACAATGAGCAGTTCTTC. The rearrangement joins TRBV6-5 to TRBJ2-1, with D possibly TRBD1 on 5 matching bases. The CDR3 has 13 amino acids. Per the germline V gene, CDR1 is MNHEY and CDR2 is SVGAGI. V lost 5 bases and J 4 bases, leaving 9 bases between the germline ends.

This clone has just a few counts. The chain uses TRBV20-1 and TRBJ1-5, with D unresolved. Per the germline V gene, CDR1 is DFQATT and CDR2 is SNEGSKA (reference sequence). The CDR3 is 13 residues long. The ends were cut back, 3 bases at V and 4 bases at J, with 10 bases in the middle. For the CDR3, the DNA is TGCAGTGCTAGTTCACAGCCTAATCAGCCCCAGCATTTT. It encodes CSASSQPNQPQHF.

CDR3 region: CASTKTAGGPAANTGELFF. The DNA of the CDR3 is TGTGCCAGCACCAAGACGGCGGGGGGGCCGGCTGCGAACACCGGGGAGCTGTTTTTT. The genes are TRBV3-1 (or the pseudogene TRBV3-2) and TRBJ2-2; the match to TRBD2 covers 9 bases. Germline values: CDR1 LGHDT, CDR2 YNNKEL (reference sequence). The J segment lost 0 bases and the V segment lost 7 bases, leaving 15 bases of the junction unmatched. CDR3 length: 19 residues.

V and J are TRBV19 and TRBJ2-7; 7 nucleotides agree with TRBD1. The germline V gene has CDR1 LNHDA and CDR2 SQIVND (reference sequence). V lost 10 bases and J lost 7; bases outside the gene matches: 13. The length of the CDR3 is 13 residues. CDR3 amino acids: CATTDRDRGEQYF. In DNA form, the CDR3 reads TGTGCCACTACAGACAGGGATCGCGGTGAGCAGTACTTC. The full variable domain, its missing parts supplied by reference TRBV19 and TRBJ2-7, is DGGITQSPKYLFRKEGQNVTLSCEQNLNHDAMYWYRQDPGQGLRLIYYSQIVNDFQKGDIAEGYSVSREKKESFPLTVTSAQKNPTAFYLCATTDRDRGEQYFGPGTRLTVT.

This chain uses TRBV5-1 with TRBJ1-1; 11 bases fit TRBD1. The CDR3 consists of 15 residues. Germline values: CDR1 SGHRS, CDR2 YFSETQ. V was clipped by 0 bases and J by 6 bases; unmatched bases: 4. CDR3 sequence: CASSLGTGGGPEAFF. Here the CDR3 DNA reads TGCGCCAGCAGCTTGGGGACAGGGGGCGGTCCTGAAGCTTTCTTT.

The chain employs TRBV21-1 and TRBJ1-6; the table's D gene call, TRBD1, was not cross checked with the DNA. TRBV21-1 is a listed pseudogene. The CDR3 length is 19 residues. CDR3 nucleotides: TGTGCCAGCAGCAAAGTACGGGACAGGGGGCGGCCTTTTGATTCACCCCTCCACTTT. It codes for CASSKVRDRGRPFDSPLHF.

The J gene is TRBJ1-1, the V gene TRBV6-5; a weak D match, TRBD1 (6 bases). CDR3 size: 15 residues. The ends were cut back, 7 bases at V and 4 bases at J, with 19 bases in the middle. Germline lookup yields CDR1 MNHEY and CDR2 SVGAGI. The CDR3: CASIYSSGTPTEAFF. The CDR3 DNA follows: TGTGCCAGCATCTACTCCTCGGGGACACCCACTGAAGCTTTCTTT.

The gene calls are TRBV5-1 and TRBJ2-3; D perhaps matches TRBD2 (6 bases). The CDR3 length is 15 residues. Germline V gene sequence: CDR1 SGHRS, CDR2 YFSETQ. Trimming pared 0 bases from V and 6 bases from J, leaving 14 bases between. CDR3 protein: CASSLVGGPADTQYF. The CDR3 coding sequence is TGCGCCAGCAGCTTGGTCGGGGGTCCGGCGGATACGCAGTATTTT.

The rearrangement uses TRBV11-2 and TRBJ2-7; unclear D gene. Germline V gene data show CDR1 as SGHAT and CDR2 as FQNNGV. The CDR3 runs 13 residues. Trimming removed 3 bases at V and 10 bases at J, with 16 bases between. CDR3 region: CASSLVATDLQYF. CDR3 bases: TGTGCCAGCAGCTTGGTGGCTACAGATCTACAGTACTTC.

This sequence joins TRBV7-9 and TRBJ2-7, with 8 nucleotides matching TRBD1. CDR1 is SEHNR and CDR2 is FQNEAQ in the germline V gene (reference sequence). This CDR3 comprises 15 residues. With 3 bases clipped from V and 0 bases from J, the junction kept 4 bases outside the gene matches. The CDR3 region is CASSFSTGDSYEQYF. The CDR3 DNA follows: TGTGCCAGCAGCTTTTCGACAGGGGACTCCTACGAGCAGTACTTC. Drawing the rest from reference TRBV7-9 and TRBJ2-7, the complete variable domain is DTGVSQNPRHKITKRGQNVTFRCDPISEHNRLYWYRQTLGQGPEFLTYFQNEAQLEKSRLLSDRFSAERPKGSFSTLEIQRTEQGDSAMYLCASSFSTGDSYEQYFGPGTRLTVT.

This chain joins TRBV7-6 and TRBJ2-3; D possibly corresponds to TRBD2 (5 bases). The CDR3 is 16 amino acids. Deletions cut 5 bases from V and 4 bases from J, with 19 bases between. In germline, CDR1 is SGHVS, CDR2 FNYEAQ. CDR3: CASSILLGRVPDTQYF. CDR3 DNA sequence: TGTGCCAGCAGCATTCTACTAGGTAGGGTCCCAGATACGCAGTATTTT.

V and J are TRBV9 and TRBJ2-4, with 8 bases identical to TRBD1. After removal of 0 bases from V and 2 bases from J, the junction contained 1 base not matched to a gene. Germline assignment: CDR1 SGDLS and CDR2 YYNGEE. The CDR3 spans 15 residues. The CDR3 protein is CASSVGTGSKNIQYF. The CDR3 DNA sequence: TGTGCCAGCAGCGTAGGGACAGGGTCCAAAAACATTCAGTACTTC.

The chain joins TRBV13 to TRBJ2-7, with 10 bases fitting TRBD2. The germline gives CDR1 PRHDT, CDR2 FYEKMQ (reference sequence). This CDR3 spans 16 amino acids. V gave up 4 bases and J gave up 0 bases; unmatched junction bases: 6. In DNA, the CDR3 is TGTGCCAGCAGCTCTGCCCGGACTAGCGGCTCCTACGAGCAGTACTTC. This codes for CASSSARTSGSYEQYF. The full variable domain, its missing parts supplied by reference TRBV13 and TRBJ2-7, is AAGVIQSPRHLIKEKRETATLKCYPIPRHDTVYWYQQGPGQDPQFLISFYEKMQSDKGSIPDRFSAQQFSDYHSELNMSSLELGDSALYFCASSSARTSGSYEQYFGPGTRLTVT.

The chain carries TRBV9 and TRBJ1-6; D gene uncertain. The germline CDR1 and CDR2 sequences are SGDLS and YYNGEE. This CDR3 comprises 14 residues. Trimming removed 7 bases at V and 3 bases at J, with 11 bases between. The DNA of the CDR3 is TGTGCCAGCGGGGAGGGAGACTATAATTCACCCCTCCACTTT. This gives the protein CASGEGDYNSPLHF.

This chain uses TRBV9 with TRBJ1-1; D remains ambiguous. Trimming shortened V by 3 bases and J by 0 bases, and 6 bases separated the two germline ends. The CDR3 extends over 13 amino acids. Germline V gene sequence: CDR1 SGDLS, CDR2 YYNGEE. CDR3 residues: CASSGRVNTEAFF. CDR3 DNA: TGTGCCAGCAGCGGAAGAGTGAACACTGAAGCTTTCTTT.

The chain uses TRBV9 and TRBJ1-2, with D tentatively TRBD1 (5 bases). V gave up 0 bases and J gave up 11 bases, with 17 bases separating them. The CDR3 is made up of 14 amino acids. The V gene's germline CDR1 is SGDLS and CDR2 YYNGEE. The CDR3 loop is CASSVEGTGGWYTF. CDR3 coding DNA: TGTGCCAGCAGCGTAGAGGGAACTGGGGGGTGGTACACCTTC. The variable domain in full, with the rest retrieved from reference TRBV9 and TRBJ1-2, is DSGVTQTPKHLITATGQRVTLRCSPRSGDLSVYWYQQSLDQGLQFLIQYYNGEERAKGNILERFSAQQFPDLHSELNLSSLELGDSALYFCASSVEGTGGWYTFGSGTRLTVV.

This clone is a singleton in its sample. The rearrangement joins TRBV12-3 or TRBV12-4 to TRBJ1-5; 7 bases are a match to TRBD1. J lost 7 bases, V lost 6 bases, and 6 bases had no gene match. The CDR3 spans 13 residues. CDR3 residues: CASSPRGPQPQHF. The CDR3, as DNA: TGTGCCAGCAGCCCGAGGGGGCCGCAGCCCCAGCATTTT.

This clone was found once. CDR3 nucleotides: TGTGCCAGCTCACCGGGGTCGGGGTTAACCTACGAGCAGTACTTC. Protein product: CASSPGSGLTYEQYF. The rearrangement uses TRBV18 and TRBJ2-7, with D possibly TRBD2 on 5 matching bases. V dropped 3 bases and J dropped 2 bases, with 14 bases sitting between them. Germline loops: CDR1 KGHSH, CDR2 LQKENI. The CDR3 has 15 residues.

The chain combines TRBV27 with TRBJ2-5, with D perhaps TRBD2 (6 bases). Germline V gives CDR1 MNHEY, CDR2 SMNVEV (reference sequence). The CDR3 runs to 14 residues. V lost 7 bases and J lost 1, with 13 bases in between. CDR3 DNA sequence: TGTGCCAGCAATGAAGCGGGCCCCCAAGAGACCCAGTACTTC. Translated: CASNEAGPQETQYF.